This T cell receptor beta chain was obtained from a study of CD8 T cells in ankylosing spondylitis. Broader study findings: As for the disease-linked clones, they showed a CD8+ phenotype and occurred at relatively low frequencies in peripheral blood.

This clonotype showed up many times. Its antigen is undetermined. TCRdb reprocessed the 5' RACE reads via MiXCR and lists one record per CDR3 protein. The sample carries 200,000 to 250,000 distinct CDR3 sequences, 10% to 13% recorded once. Deletions cut 8 bases from V and 9 bases from J, with 15 bases between. This CDR3 is built from 12 residues. Germline-derived CDR1 and CDR2 are ENHRY and SYGVKD. The sequencing sample was made of blood, either unsorted or a sorted T cell fraction (not recorded which). The clonotype originates from a male donor with ankylosing spondylitis or in good health (not recorded which). The rearrangement joins TRBV10-3 to TRBJ2-3; D remains unclear. CDR3 DNA: TGTGCCATCTCTAATAATGGTGAGACGCAGTATTTT. Translation gives CAISNNGETQYF.